This T cell receptor beta chain was recorded in a study of blood T cells in healthy people across ages. A second PCR, run for about 7 to 11 cycles, used a sample-barcoded 5' primer plus a J-beta primer mix. Unique molecular identifiers of 12 random nucleotides labeled each cDNA. MiXCR, run by TCRdb on the 5' RACE reads, gives a single entry per CDR3 protein. The sample holds hundreds of thousands of distinct CDR3 sequences; over 25% are singletons and the top ten take approximately 3.5%. The ends lost 5 bases at V and 7 bases at J; junction bases unmatched: 8. The CDR3 runs to 15 residues. These data were likewise used in another study, on T cells of mothers and their children. From that report: A few healthy Caucasian mothers and their six children were the donors. With unrelated pairs as the comparison, related mother-child pairs had a slightly higher overlap that was not significant.

V gene TRBV12-3 or TRBV12-4 combines with J gene TRBJ2-2, with 9 nucleotides matching TRBD2. Specimen: blood. This sequence was found in a boy under 10 years old in good health. The CDR3 loop is CASSPGTSRLGELFF. The CDR3 DNA sequence: TGTGCCAGCAGTCCCGGGACTAGCCGACTCGGGGAGCTGTTTTTT.